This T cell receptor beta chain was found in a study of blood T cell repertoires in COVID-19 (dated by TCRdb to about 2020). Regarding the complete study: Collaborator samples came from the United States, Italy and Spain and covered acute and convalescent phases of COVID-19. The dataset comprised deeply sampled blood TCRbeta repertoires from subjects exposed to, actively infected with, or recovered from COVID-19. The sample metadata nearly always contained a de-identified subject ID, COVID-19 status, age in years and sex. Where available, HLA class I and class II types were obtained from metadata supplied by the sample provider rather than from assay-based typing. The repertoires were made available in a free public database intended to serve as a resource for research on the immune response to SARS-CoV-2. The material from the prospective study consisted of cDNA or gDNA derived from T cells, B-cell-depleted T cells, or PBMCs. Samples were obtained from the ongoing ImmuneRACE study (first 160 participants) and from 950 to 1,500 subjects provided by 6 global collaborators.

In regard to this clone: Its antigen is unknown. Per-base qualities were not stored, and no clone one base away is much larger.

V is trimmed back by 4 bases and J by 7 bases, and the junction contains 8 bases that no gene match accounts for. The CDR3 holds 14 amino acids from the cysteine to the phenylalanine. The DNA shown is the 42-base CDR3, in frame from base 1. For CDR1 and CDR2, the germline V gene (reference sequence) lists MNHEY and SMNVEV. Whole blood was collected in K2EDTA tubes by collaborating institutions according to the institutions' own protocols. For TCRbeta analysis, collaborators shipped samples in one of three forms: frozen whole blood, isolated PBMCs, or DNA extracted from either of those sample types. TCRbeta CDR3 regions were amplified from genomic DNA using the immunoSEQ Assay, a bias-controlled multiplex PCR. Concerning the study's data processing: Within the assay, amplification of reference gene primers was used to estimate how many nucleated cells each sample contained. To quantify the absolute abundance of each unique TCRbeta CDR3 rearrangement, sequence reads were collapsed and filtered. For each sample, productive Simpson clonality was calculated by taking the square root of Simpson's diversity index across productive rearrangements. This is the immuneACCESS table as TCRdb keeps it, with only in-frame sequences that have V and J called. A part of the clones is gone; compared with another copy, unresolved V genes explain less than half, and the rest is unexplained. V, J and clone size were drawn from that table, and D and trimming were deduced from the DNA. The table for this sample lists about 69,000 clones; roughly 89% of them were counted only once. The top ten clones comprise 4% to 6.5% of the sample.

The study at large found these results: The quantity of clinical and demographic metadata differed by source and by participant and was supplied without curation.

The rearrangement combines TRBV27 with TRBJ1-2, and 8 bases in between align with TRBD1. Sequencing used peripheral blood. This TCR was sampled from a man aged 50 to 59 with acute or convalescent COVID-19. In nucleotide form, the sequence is TGTGCCAGCAGTTATCGGACAGGGCAGAGTGGCTACACCTTC. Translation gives CASSYRTGQSGYTF.